This T cell receptor beta chain was sequenced during a study of shared clonotypes between healthy human individuals. Using immunoSEQ multiplex PCR, the repertoire was profiled, and TCRdb retains in-frame clones only, with some absent. The sample has approximately 1,000,000 clones, more than 75% seen once. Per the germline V gene, CDR1 is LNHDA and CDR2 is SQIVND (reference sequence). CDR3 length equals 13 residues. V was trimmed by 9 bases and J by 0 bases, leaving 11 bases between them. The table lists this clone with a few counts. This TCR derives from a man in his late teens or twenties in good health. Some clones in this sample may be carry-over from other donors' samples. What was sequenced was memory CD4+ T cells from PBMCs. Subset described: CD45RA-negative fraction. The chain joins TRBV19 to TRBJ1-2; D call uncertain. Here the CDR3 reads CASTGRANYGYTF. CDR3 in DNA: TGTGCCAGCACCGGAAGAGCTAACTATGGCTACACCTTC.